Listed here are 4 T cell receptor beta chains from one sample, sequenced in a study of OX40 agonist ivuxolimab in advanced cancers. Clones were sequenced by immunoSEQ multiplex PCR, and TCRdb holds only the in-frame ones, with some missing. The sample has more than 95,000 clones, around 90% seen once; the top ten hold around 0.84%. Sequencing used CD4+ or CD8+ T cells sorted from blood, obtained in a trial of the OX40 agonist ivuxolimab. These receptors were obtained from an adult with an advanced solid tumor such as melanoma, head and neck, liver or kidney cancer.

The chain links TRBV28 to TRBJ1-5; TRBD1 agrees at 8 bases. The CDR3 spans 15 residues. With 5 bases clipped from V and 7 bases from J, the junction kept 10 bases outside the gene matches. In germline, CDR1 is MDHEN, CDR2 SYDVKM. In nucleotides, the CDR3 is TGTGCCAGCAGTACTTCCGCAGGGGGCGAACAGCCCCAGCATTTT. Protein product: CASSTSAGGEQPQHF.

The chain has TRBV6-1 and TRBJ1-2, with 11 nucleotides matching TRBD1. This CDR3 has 20 residues. Per germline, CDR1 MNHNS and CDR2 SASEGT. J was trimmed by 9 bases and V by 3 bases; bases with no gene match: 24. As DNA, the CDR3 is TGTGCCAGCAGTGACCTCGGGACAGGGGGTATTCGAATGCTAGAGGGGCGCTACACCTTC. Its protein is CASSDLGTGGIRMLEGRYTF.

V gene TRBV29-1 combines with J gene TRBJ1-1; 9 bases are a match to TRBD1. CDR1 and CDR2 from the germline V gene are SQVTM and ANQGSEA. The CDR3 is 15 amino acids. The V gene end was trimmed by 7 bases and the J gene end by 0 bases; junction bases not matched to a gene: 9. CDR3 bases: TGCAGCGCCAACAGACAGGGGGGGATGAACACTGAAGCTTTCTTT. Translated, it gives CSANRQGGMNTEAFF.

CDR3 bases: TGTGCCAGCAGCCCCCCTTTAGCGGGAGGCCTTACCAGCTGGCAGTACTTC. Its protein is CASSPPLAGGLTSWQYF. The chain couples TRBV28 to TRBJ2-7; 10 bases line up with TRBD2. The germline gives CDR1 MDHEN, CDR2 SYDVKM. This CDR3 contains 17 residues. V lost 6 bases, J lost 9 bases, and 20 bases stayed unmatched. The variable domain in full, with the rest retrieved from reference TRBV28 and TRBJ2-7, is DVKVTQSSRYLVKRTGEKVFLECVQDMDHENMFWYRQDPGLGLRLIYFSYDVKMKEKGDIPEGYSVSREKKERFSLILESASTNQTSMYLCASSPPLAGGLTSWQYFGPGTRLTVT.